This T cell receptor (beta chain) was sequenced for a study of cytomegalovirus exposure and HLA in healthy donors. Study-level results: Analysis performed later showed TCR beta chains linked to HLA being more clonally expanded than equally common others. The study dropped some indistinguishable V segments, TRBV6-2 and TRBV6-3 among them.

The PCR had 60 Vbeta and 13 Jbeta primers. Method: immunoSEQ multiplex PCR; TCRdb's copy keeps in-frame clones and lacks some. The sample contains around 160,000 clones, around four fifths of which appear only once. Comment on this clone: The antigen remains unidentified.

The CDR3 runs 15 residues. Germline V CDR1 and CDR2: LGHNA, YSLEER. V gave up 4 bases and J gave up 0 bases; unmatched junction bases: 4. The J gene is TRBJ2-7, the V gene TRBV4-3; 9 bases map to TRBD1. The source material was PBMCs. This receptor was obtained from a man aged 50-59 years in good health and CMV-seropositive. CDR3 coding DNA: TGCGCCAGCAGCCTAGAGACAGGGGGCTCCTACGAGCAGTACTTC. Translation: CASSLETGGSYEQYF.